These T cell receptor beta chains were read from a single sample in a study of T cells in localized non-small cell lung cancer. Clones were read by immunoSEQ multiplex PCR, and TCRdb kept only the in-frame ones, dropping some. The table lists about 41,000 clones, around 83% of them singletons, with 6.5% to 10% in the top ten. This specimen was PBMCs, taken before any cancer treatment. Receptors originate from a man aged 40 to 70 with stage II lung adenocarcinoma. The CDR3 runs from the conserved cysteine through the conserved F or W.

j_gene,v_gene,len,CDR3aa
TRBJ2-7,TRBV9,15,CASSVGALGQNEQYF
TRBJ2-1,TRBV7-2,14,CASSLGRIPNEQFF
TRBJ2-5,TRBV7-9,16,CASSFLGVRGRETQYF
TRBJ1-2,TRBV6-5,16,CASSYSQGELRADYTF
TRBJ2-7,TRBV5-1,12,CASSQGTHEQYF
TRBJ2-1,TRBV19,15,CASSIDGGPYNEQFF
TRBJ1-3,TRBV30,12,CAGGRALHTIYF
TRBJ2-2,TRBV12-5,13,CASGLKADGELFF
TRBJ1-5,TRBV6-1,14,CASRTGQGHQPQHF
TRBJ1-1,TRBV6-6,14,CASRNGRGGPEAFF
TRBJ2-7,TRBV5-6,14,CASSWDRGAYEQYF
TRBJ1-1,TRBV9,19,CASSVGSIPIPRLNTEAFF
TRBJ2-5,TRBV11-2,14,CASSPGTGKGTQYF
TRBJ2-1,TRBV5-1,15,CASSKTSGGGNEQFF
TRBJ2-7,TRBV7-8,16,CASSFLPEGHSYEQYF
TRBJ1-3,TRBV6-6,12,CASRNSGNTIYF
TRBJ2-3,TRBV7-8,16,CASSLSRVWGTDTQYF
TRBJ1-3,TRBV6-5,13,CASRVGGSGTIYF
TRBJ1-5,TRBV27,16,CAWGPGGCVGNQPQHF
TRBJ1-5,TRBV19,12,CASTGGGQPQHF
TRBJ2-1,TRBV28,12,CASSSDRNEQFF
TRBJ2-1,TRBV25-1,16,CASSAYSGGVNNEQFF
TRBJ2-1,TRBV10-3,16,CAISESSGRADNEQFF
TRBJ1-3,TRBV9,17,CASSVDPGTHSGNTIYF
TRBJ2-1,TRBV7-2,14,CASSLGATYNEQFF
TRBJ1-4,TRBV27,12,CASRTGGEKLFF
TRBJ2-6,TRBV7-9,16,CASSTYRGRGANVLTF
TRBJ2-1,TRBV9,12,CASSVYGGEQFF
TRBJ2-7,TRBV7-6,12,CASSDFKGEQYF
TRBJ2-1,TRBV11-2,15,CASSQGQTSYNEQFF
TRBJ2-1,TRBV10-1,15,CASSELAGGPNEQFF
TRBJ2-3,TRBV7-3,15,CASSPTGQGGDTQYF
TRBJ1-2,TRBV28,14,CASHTGLSSYGYTF
TRBJ2-3,TRBV9,16,CASSVHSSGKTDTQYF
TRBJ2-1,TRBV4-1,16,CASSQEGSPGDNEQFF
TRBJ1-1,TRBV5-6,14,CASSLGRTNLEAFF
TRBJ2-6,TRBV6-6,15,CASSYSETRANVLTF
TRBJ2-1,TRBV12-5,21,CASGLRPGLALLGLGRKEQFF
TRBJ1-4,TRBV15,16,CATSTSVGQGDEKLFF
TRBJ2-3,TRBV5-4,15,CASSRQGVVSDTQYF
TRBJ1-5,TRBV7-8,16,CASSLTPWTGGQPQHF
TRBJ1-5,TRBV7-2,14,CASSLVPGLQPQHF
TRBJ1-2,TRBV7-3,14,CASSPAGAAGGYTF
TRBJ1-4,TRBV4-3,19,CASSQWTGRVSRANEKLFF
TRBJ2-7,TRBV19,16,CASSNLAGPSSYEQYF
TRBJ1-2,TRBV6-5,12,CASSDRVYGYTF
TRBJ1-6,TRBV7-8,18,CASSLALSLSSYNSPLHF